This TCR beta chain derives from a study of T cell responses to AZD1222 COVID-19 vaccine. Per germline, CDR1 MNHEY and CDR2 SVGAGI. The CDR3 is 14 residues long. Study-wide points: Seropositivity was recorded at baseline in only a handful of AZD1222 recipients. Reportedly, close to half of spike-specific TCRs are directed against unmutated variant regions.

The repertoire was sequenced with immunoSEQ multiplex PCR; TCRdb's copy has only in-frame clones and lacks some. The table shows around 67,000 clones, with 80% to 90% occurring only once. Turning to this clone: The antigen remains undetermined.

The chain links TRBV6-5 to TRBJ1-4; possible D gene TRBD1, 6 bases. This receptor was identified in an adult who received the AZD1222 COVID-19 vaccine. This specimen consisted of peripheral blood, obtained 28 days after the second AZD1222 dose. CDR3 DNA: TGTGCGGCTGGAAGGGGGACGGCTAATGAAAAACTGTTTTTT. This gives the protein CAAGRGTANEKLFF.